This T cell receptor beta chain originates from a study of T cells after yellow fever vaccination. Study as a whole: Some fractions had low cell numbers, and these were prepared with SMART-Seq v4 Ultra Low Input.

The authors made TCR cDNA by 5'RACE template switching, adding a universal primer site and UMIs. TCRdb analysed the 5' RACE reads with MiXCR anew, one entry per CDR3 protein. Among roughly 340,000 distinct CDR3 sequences, 3.5% to 4.5% were seen once, and the ten largest hold approximately 24%. This clonotype was detected only a few times. Its antigen is unidentified. Study-wide results and limits: Some clonotypes, a small share, were shared between CD4 and CD8 compartments. Reappearance after the booster was observed for most primary-vaccination clones (roughly 97% CD4, over 70% CD8).

V lost 1 base and J 2 bases, leaving 13 bases between the germline ends. This CDR3 comprises 16 residues. Germline CDR1 reads SGHTA; CDR2 reads FQGNSA. The gene calls are TRBV7-2 and TRBJ2-3; TRBD1 or TRBD2 may be the D gene (6 bases each). The sequencing used PBMCs, collected 5 days after the yellow fever booster vaccination. The receptor's source is a man between 18 and 29 years old who received the YFV17D yellow fever vaccine. CDR3 sequence: CASSLVGGGITDTQYF. CDR3 sequence (DNA): TGTGCCAGCAGCTTAGTAGGAGGGGGGATCACAGATACGCAGTATTTT.